In its sample, the clone carrying this T cell receptor (beta chain) was seen a few times. Germline V gene data show CDR1 as MNHNS and CDR2 as SASEGT. CDR3 size: 15 residues. V was pared by 6 bases and J by 4 bases, with 5 bases of the junction left unmatched. Use of 60 Vbeta and 13 Jbeta primers characterized the PCR. As processed by the authors: Some 9.9 million shared chains were among around 78 million unique TCR beta chains counted in a later analysis. TCRdb keeps only in-frame clones here, not all; method: immunoSEQ multiplex PCR. V, J and clone size derive from that table, while D and trimming were established from the DNA sequence. The sample has about 130,000 clones; approximately 72% are singletons. The data stem from a study of cytomegalovirus exposure and HLA in healthy donors.

This TCR was sampled from a human donor in good health. The material sequenced was PBMCs. This rearrangement joins TRBV6-1 to TRBJ1-3; the match to TRBD1 covers 11 bases. CDR3 in amino acids: CASSAGQGEGNTIYF. CDR3 coding DNA: TGTGCCAGCAGCGCGGGACAGGGGGAAGGAAACACCATATATTTT.